Sequencing of this T cell receptor (beta chain) was carried out in a study of response to subunit inactivated influenza vaccine. Findings and limits, study-wide: Researchers suggested that each seasonal influenza vaccination recruits few new T cells.

In TCRdb, the RT-PCR reads were re-called with MiXCR into one record per CDR3 protein. The sample holds 400,000 to 650,000 distinct CDR3 sequences; about 7.2% are singletons and the top ten take around 13%. This clonotype was counted between two and nine times. Antigen: not known. V was pared by 1 base and J by 7 bases, with 10 bases between. Germline CDR1 is SGHAT and CDR2 is FQNNGV. The CDR3 extends over 14 amino acids. The starting material was PBMCs from blood, obtained 23 months after vaccination. This clonotype was obtained from a man between 50 and 70 years old who received an inactivated influenza vaccine. The V call is TRBV11-2, the J call TRBJ1-4; D remains ambiguous. The CDR3 nucleotides are TGTGCCAGCAGCTTAGCCTCTGGTAGTGAAAAACTGTTTTTT. Protein product: CASSLASGSEKLFF. The whole variable domain, filled in from reference TRBV11-2 and TRBJ1-4, reads EAGVAQSPRYKIIEKRQSVAFWCNPISGHATLYWYQQILGQGPKLLIQFQNNGVVDDSQLPKDRFSAERLKGVDSTLKIQPAKLEDSAVYLCASSLASGSEKLFFGSGTQLSVL.